The present entry profiles one T cell receptor beta chain with its context. This specimen belongs to a study of blood T cell repertoires in COVID-19. The CDR3 covers 15 residues. Trimming pared 3 bases from V and 2 bases from J, leaving 13 bases between. Germline-derived CDR1 and CDR2 are KGHSH and LQKENI. TCRdb keeps only in-frame clones here, not all; method: immunoSEQ multiplex PCR. The data hold under 150,000 clones, with more than 80% observed a single time. The sequence derives from a woman in her thirties or forties with acute or convalescent COVID-19. The chain joins TRBV18 to TRBJ1-1; D remains ambiguous. The sequenced sample consisted of peripheral blood. The CDR3 reads CASSPTREINTEAFF. The CDR3 DNA is TGTGCCAGCTCACCTACAAGGGAGATTAACACTGAAGCTTTCTTT.